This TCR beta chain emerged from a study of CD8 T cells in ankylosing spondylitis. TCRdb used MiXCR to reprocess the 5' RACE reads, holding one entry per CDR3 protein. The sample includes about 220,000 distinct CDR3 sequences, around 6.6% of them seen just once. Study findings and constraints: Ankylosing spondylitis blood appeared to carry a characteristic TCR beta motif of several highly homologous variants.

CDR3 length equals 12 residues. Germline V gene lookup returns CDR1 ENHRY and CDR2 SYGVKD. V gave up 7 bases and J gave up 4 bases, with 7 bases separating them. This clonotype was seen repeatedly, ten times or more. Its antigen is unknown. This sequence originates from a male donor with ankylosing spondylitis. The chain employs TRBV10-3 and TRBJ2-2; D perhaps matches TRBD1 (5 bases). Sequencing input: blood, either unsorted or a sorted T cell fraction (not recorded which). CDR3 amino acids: CAIKDSTGELFF. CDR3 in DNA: TGTGCCATCAAAGACAGCACCGGGGAGCTGTTTTTT.